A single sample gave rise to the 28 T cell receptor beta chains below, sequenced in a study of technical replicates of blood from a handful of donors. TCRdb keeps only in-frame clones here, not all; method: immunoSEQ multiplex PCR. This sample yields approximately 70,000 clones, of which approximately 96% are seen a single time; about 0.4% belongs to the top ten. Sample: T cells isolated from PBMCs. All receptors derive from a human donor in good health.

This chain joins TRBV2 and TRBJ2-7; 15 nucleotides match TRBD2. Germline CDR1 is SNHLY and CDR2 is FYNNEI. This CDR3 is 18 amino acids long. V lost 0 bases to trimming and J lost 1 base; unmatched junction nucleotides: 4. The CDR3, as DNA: TGTGCCAGCAGTGAAGCGGCGGGACTAGCGGGAGGATCCTACGAGCAGTACTTC. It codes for CASSEAAGLAGGSYEQYF.

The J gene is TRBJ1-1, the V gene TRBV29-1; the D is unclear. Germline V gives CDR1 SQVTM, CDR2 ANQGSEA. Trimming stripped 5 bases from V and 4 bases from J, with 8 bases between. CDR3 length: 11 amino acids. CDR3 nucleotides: TGCAGCGTTCTGAGTAGCACTGAAGCTTTCTTT. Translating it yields CSVLSSTEAFF.

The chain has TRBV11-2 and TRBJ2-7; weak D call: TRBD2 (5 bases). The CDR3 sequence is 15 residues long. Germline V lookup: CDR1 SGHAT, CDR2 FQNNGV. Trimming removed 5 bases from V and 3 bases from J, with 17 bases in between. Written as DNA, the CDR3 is TGTGCCAGCAGCCTAGCTAGTGGATCCCTCTACGAGCAGTACTTC. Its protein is CASSLASGSLYEQYF.

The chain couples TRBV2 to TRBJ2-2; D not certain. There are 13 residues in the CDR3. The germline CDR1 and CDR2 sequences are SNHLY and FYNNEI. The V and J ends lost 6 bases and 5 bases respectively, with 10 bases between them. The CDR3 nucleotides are TGTGCCAGCAGGTCGACACTTACCGGGGAGCTGTTTTTT. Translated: CASRSTLTGELFF.

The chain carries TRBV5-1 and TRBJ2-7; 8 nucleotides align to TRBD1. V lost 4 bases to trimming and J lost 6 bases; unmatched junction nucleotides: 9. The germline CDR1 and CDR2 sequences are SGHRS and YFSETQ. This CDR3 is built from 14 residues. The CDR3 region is CASSIGQGMIEQYF. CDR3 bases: TGCGCCAGCAGCATCGGACAGGGAATGATCGAGCAGTACTTC.

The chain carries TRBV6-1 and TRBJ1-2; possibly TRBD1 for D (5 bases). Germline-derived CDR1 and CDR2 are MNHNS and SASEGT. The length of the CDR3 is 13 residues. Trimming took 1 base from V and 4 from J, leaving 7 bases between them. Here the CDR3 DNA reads TGTGCCAGCAGTGAAGGGAGGGGCTATGGCTACACCTTC. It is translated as CASSEGRGYGYTF.

In nucleotides, the CDR3 is TGTGCCACCCAAGCCAACACAGGGGGCGCCTACGAGCAGTACTTC. The encoded protein is CATQANTGGAYEQYF. This chain links TRBV13 with TRBJ2-7, with 9 bases matching TRBD1. This CDR3 is 15 amino acids long. V was clipped by 10 bases and J by 2 bases; unmatched bases: 12. From germline, CDR1 is PRHDT and CDR2 FYEKMQ (reference sequence). Filled out from reference TRBV13 and TRBJ2-7, the complete variable domain reads AAGVIQSPRHLIKEKRETATLKCYPIPRHDTVYWYQQGPGQDPQFLISFYEKMQSDKGSIPDRFSAQQFSDYHSELNMSSLELGDSALYFCATQANTGGAYEQYFGPGTRLTVT.

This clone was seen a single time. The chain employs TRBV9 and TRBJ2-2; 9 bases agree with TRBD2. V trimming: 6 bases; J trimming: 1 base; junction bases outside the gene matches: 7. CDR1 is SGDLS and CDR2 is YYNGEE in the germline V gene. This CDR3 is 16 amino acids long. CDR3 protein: CASTDSSGVNTGELFF. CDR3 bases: TGTGCCAGCACGGATTCTAGCGGGGTGAACACCGGGGAGCTGTTTTTT.

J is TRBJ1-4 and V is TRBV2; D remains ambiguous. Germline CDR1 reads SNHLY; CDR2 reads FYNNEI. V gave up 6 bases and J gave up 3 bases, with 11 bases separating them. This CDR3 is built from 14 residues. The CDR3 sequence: CASRIVRANEKLFF. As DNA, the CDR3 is TGTGCCAGCAGGATCGTACGAGCTAATGAAAAACTGTTTTTT.

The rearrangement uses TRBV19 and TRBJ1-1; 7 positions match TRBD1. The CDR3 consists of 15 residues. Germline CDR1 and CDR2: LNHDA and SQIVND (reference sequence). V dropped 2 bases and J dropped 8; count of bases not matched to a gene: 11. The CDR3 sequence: CASSIRGQSGGEAFF. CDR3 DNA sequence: TGTGCCAGTAGTATAAGGGGGCAGTCGGGCGGGGAAGCTTTCTTT.

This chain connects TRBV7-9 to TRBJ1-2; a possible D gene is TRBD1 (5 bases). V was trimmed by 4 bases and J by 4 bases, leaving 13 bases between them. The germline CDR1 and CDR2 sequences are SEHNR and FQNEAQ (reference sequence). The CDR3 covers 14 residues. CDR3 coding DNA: TGTGCCAGCAGCTCCCTTGACAGCCTCTATGGCTACACCTTC. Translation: CASSSLDSLYGYTF.

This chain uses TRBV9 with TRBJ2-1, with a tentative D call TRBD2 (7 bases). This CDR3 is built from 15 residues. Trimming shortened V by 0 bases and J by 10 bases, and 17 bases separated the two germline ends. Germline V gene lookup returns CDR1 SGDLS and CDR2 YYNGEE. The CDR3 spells CASSVEGGGIWEQFF. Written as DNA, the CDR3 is TGTGCCAGCAGCGTAGAAGGGGGAGGGATTTGGGAGCAGTTCTTC.

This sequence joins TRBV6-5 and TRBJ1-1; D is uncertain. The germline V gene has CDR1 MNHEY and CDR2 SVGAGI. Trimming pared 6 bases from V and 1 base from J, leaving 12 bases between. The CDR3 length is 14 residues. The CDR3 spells CASSLGIPNTEAFF. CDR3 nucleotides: TGTGCCAGCAGCCTGGGCATCCCGAACACTGAAGCTTTCTTT.

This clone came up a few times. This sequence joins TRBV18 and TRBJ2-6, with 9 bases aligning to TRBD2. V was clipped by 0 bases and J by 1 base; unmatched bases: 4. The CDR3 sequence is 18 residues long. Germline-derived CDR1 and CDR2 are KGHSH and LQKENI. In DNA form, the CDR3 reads TGTGCCAGCTCACCACCGGCGGGAGGGCTATCTGGGGCCAACGTCCTGACTTTC. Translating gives CASSPPAGGLSGANVLTF.

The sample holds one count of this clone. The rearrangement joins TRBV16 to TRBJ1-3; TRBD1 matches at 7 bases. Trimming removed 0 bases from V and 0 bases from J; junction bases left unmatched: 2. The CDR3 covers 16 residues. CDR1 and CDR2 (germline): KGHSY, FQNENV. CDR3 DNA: TGTGCCAGCAGCCAATCGAGGACAGGCTCTGGAAACACCATATATTTT. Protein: CASSQSRTGSGNTIYF. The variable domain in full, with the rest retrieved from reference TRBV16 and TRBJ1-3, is GEEVAQTPKHLVRGEGQKAKLYCAPIKGHSYVFWYQQVLKNEFKFLISFQNENVFDETGMPKERFSAKCLPNSPCSLEIQATKLEDSAVYFCASSQSRTGSGNTIYFGEGSWLTVV.

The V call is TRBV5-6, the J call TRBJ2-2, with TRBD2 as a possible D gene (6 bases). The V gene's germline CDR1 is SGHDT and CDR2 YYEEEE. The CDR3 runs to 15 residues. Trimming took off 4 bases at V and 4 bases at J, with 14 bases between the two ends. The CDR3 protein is CASSRGSGTTGELFF. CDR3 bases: TGTGCCAGCAGCCGGGGGAGCGGCACCACCGGGGAGCTGTTTTTT.

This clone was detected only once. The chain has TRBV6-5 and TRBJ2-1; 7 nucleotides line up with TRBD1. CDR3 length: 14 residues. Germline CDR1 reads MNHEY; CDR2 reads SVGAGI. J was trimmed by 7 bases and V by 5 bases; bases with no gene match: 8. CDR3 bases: TGTGCCAGCAGTCCGGGACAGAGGACGAATGAGCAGTTCTTC. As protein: CASSPGQRTNEQFF.

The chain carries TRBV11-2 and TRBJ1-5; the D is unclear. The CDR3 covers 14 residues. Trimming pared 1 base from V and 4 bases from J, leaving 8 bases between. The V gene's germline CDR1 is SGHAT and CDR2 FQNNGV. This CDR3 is CASSLGGWNQPQHF. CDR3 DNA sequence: TGTGCCAGCAGCTTAGGAGGGTGGAATCAGCCCCAGCATTTT. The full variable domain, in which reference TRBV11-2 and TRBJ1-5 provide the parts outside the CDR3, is EAGVAQSPRYKIIEKRQSVAFWCNPISGHATLYWYQQILGQGPKLLIQFQNNGVVDDSQLPKDRFSAERLKGVDSTLKIQPAKLEDSAVYLCASSLGGWNQPQHFGDGTRLSIL.

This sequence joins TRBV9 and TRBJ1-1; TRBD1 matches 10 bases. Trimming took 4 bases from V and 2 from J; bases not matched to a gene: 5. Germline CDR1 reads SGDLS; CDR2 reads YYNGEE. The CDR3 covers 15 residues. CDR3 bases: TGTGCCAGCAGCCCACGACAGGGGGCTAACACTGAAGCTTTCTTT. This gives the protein CASSPRQGANTEAFF.

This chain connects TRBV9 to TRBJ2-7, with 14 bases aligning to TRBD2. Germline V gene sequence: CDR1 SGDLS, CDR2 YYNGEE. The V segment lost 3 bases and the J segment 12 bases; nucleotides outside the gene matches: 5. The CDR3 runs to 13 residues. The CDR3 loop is CASSEGLAGDPYF. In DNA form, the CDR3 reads TGTGCCAGCAGCGAGGGACTAGCGGGAGACCCGTACTTC.

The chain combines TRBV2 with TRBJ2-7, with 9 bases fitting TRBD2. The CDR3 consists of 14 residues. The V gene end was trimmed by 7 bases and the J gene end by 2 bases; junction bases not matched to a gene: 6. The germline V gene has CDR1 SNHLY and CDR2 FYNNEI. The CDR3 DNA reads TGTGCCAGCATGACTAGCGGAGCCACCTACGAGCAGTACTTC. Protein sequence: CASMTSGATYEQYF.

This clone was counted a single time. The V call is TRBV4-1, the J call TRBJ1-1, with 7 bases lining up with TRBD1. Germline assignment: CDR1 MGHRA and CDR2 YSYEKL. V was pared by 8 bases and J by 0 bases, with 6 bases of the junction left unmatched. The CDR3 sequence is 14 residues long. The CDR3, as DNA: TGCGCCAGCGCTCCGACAGGGCTGAACACTGAAGCTTTCTTT. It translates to CASAPTGLNTEAFF.

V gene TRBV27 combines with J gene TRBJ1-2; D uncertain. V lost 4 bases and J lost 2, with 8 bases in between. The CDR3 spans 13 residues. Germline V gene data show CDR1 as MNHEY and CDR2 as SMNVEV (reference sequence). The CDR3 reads CASSYRGNYGYTF. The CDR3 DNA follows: TGTGCCAGCAGTTACCGGGGAAACTATGGCTACACCTTC.

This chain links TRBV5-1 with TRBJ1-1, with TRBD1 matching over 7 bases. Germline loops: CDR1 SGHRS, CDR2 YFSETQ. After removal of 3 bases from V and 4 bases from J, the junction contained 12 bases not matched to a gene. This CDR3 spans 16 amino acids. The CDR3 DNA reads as TGCGCCAGCAGCTCAAACAGGGGAGGCGAGGTCACTGAAGCTTTCTTT. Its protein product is CASSSNRGGEVTEAFF.

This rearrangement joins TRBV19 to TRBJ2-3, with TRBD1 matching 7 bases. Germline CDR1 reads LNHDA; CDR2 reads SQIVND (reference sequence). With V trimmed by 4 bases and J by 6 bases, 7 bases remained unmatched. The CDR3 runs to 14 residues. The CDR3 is CASSRTGAVDTQYF. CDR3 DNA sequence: TGTGCCAGTAGTAGAACAGGGGCGGTCGATACGCAGTATTTT.

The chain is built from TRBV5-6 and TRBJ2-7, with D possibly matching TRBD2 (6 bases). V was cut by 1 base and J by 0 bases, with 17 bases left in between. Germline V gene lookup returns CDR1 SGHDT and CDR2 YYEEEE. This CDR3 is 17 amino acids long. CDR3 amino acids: CASSLYSGGSPSYEQYF. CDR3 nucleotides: TGTGCCAGCAGCTTGTATTCTGGAGGGAGTCCCTCCTACGAGCAGTACTTC.

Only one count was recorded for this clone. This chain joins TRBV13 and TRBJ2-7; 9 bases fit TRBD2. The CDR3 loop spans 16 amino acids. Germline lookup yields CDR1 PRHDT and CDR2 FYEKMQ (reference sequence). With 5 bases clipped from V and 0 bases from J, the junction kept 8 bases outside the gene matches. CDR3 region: CASSQRTSANSYEQYF. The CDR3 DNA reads TGTGCCAGCAGCCAACGGACTAGCGCCAACTCCTACGAGCAGTACTTC.

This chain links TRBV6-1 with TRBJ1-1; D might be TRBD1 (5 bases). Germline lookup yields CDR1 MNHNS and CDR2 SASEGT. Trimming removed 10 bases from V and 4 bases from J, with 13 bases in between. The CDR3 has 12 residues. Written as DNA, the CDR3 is TGTGCCACCACTCGGGGGTTCACTGAAGCTTTCTTT. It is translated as CATTRGFTEAFF.